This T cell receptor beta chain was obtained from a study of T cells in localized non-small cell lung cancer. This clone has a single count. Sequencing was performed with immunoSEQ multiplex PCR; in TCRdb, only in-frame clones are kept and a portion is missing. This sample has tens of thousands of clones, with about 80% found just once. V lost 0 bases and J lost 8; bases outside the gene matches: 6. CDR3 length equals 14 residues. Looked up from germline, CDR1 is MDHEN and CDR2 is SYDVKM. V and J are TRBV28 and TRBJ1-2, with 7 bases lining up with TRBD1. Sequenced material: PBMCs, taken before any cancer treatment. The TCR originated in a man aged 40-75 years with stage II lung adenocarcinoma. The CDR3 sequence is CASSLWGDRDGYTF. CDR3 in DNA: TGTGCCAGCAGTTTATGGGGCGACAGGGACGGCTACACCTTC.